This is a list of T cell receptor beta chains from one sample in a study of beta chain features in type 1 diabetes. TCRdb's copy holds only in-frame clones and misses some; the assay was immunoSEQ multiplex PCR. In the table there are roughly 100,000 clones, over 25% of which are singletons. The sequencing input was central memory CD4+ T cells from blood. These receptor sequences come from a woman in her late teens or twenties with type 1 diabetes. CDR3s include the opening cysteine and the closing phenylalanine or tryptophan. Fields, in order: CDR3 DNA, CDR3 protein, CDR3 length, V gene, J gene, D gene, clone size. D genes are given only for firm matches. Expanded clones are given a class, and other clones once, few, many or no size at all.

cdr3_nt: TGTGCCAGCACCAAAACGGGGATTAATCAGCCCCAGCATTTT
cdr3_aa: CASTKTGINQPQHF
cdr3_length: 14
v_call: TRBV7-2
j_call: TRBJ1-5
d_call: NA
clone_size: NA

cdr3_nt: TGTGCCAGCAGCCCGGGGACTGTGAACACTGAAGCTTTCTTT
cdr3_aa: CASSPGTVNTEAFF
cdr3_length: 14
v_call: TRBV7-9
j_call: TRBJ1-1
d_call: NA
clone_size: few

cdr3_nt: TGTGCCAGCAGCTTCGATGACATTGGAGCTTTCTTT
cdr3_aa: CASSFDDIGAFF
cdr3_length: 12
v_call: TRBV5-4
j_call: TRBJ1-1
d_call: NA
clone_size: few

cdr3_nt: TGTGCCAGTAGTACCCAACACAGAGATCAGCCCCAGCATTTT
cdr3_aa: CASSTQHRDQPQHF
cdr3_length: 14
v_call: TRBV19
j_call: TRBJ1-5
d_call: NA
clone_size: NA

cdr3_nt: TGCAGCGTGCAAACCGACAGGGCAGGTGAGCAGTTCTTC
cdr3_aa: CSVQTDRAGEQFF
cdr3_length: 13
v_call: TRBV29-1
j_call: TRBJ2-1
d_call: TRBD1
clone_size: few

cdr3_nt: TGCGCCAGCAGCCAAGACCCCTCGGAGGCACTTCAAGAGACCCAGTACTTC
cdr3_aa: CASSQDPSEALQETQYF
cdr3_length: 17
v_call: TRBV4-1
j_call: TRBJ2-5
d_call: NA
clone_size: NA

cdr3_nt: TGTGCCAGCAGCCAAGCTCAGGGAAATCAGCCCCAGCATTTT
cdr3_aa: CASSQAQGNQPQHF
cdr3_length: 14
v_call: TRBV16
j_call: TRBJ1-5
d_call: NA
clone_size: few

cdr3_nt: TGTGCCAGCTCACCTGACCGGGAGTTGGAAGCTTTCTTT
cdr3_aa: CASSPDRELEAFF
cdr3_length: 13
v_call: TRBV18
j_call: TRBJ1-1
d_call: NA
clone_size: few

cdr3_nt: TGTGCCAGCAGCCTGGGACTGGCCACAGATACGCAGTATTTT
cdr3_aa: CASSLGLATDTQYF
cdr3_length: 14
v_call: TRBV7-9
j_call: TRBJ2-3
d_call: NA
clone_size: few

cdr3_nt: TGCGCCAGCAGCTTGGGACTAGCGGGAGGGGATGAGCAGTTCTTC
cdr3_aa: CASSLGLAGGDEQFF
cdr3_length: 15
v_call: TRBV5-1
j_call: TRBJ2-1
d_call: TRBD2
clone_size: few

cdr3_nt: TGTGCCAGTACAGATTTGGGTAGCAATCAGCCCCAGCATTTT
cdr3_aa: CASTDLGSNQPQHF
cdr3_length: 14
v_call: TRBV18
j_call: TRBJ1-5
d_call: NA
clone_size: NA

cdr3_nt: TGCAGTGCTGACAGTGCTGGCTACACCTTC
cdr3_aa: CSADSAGYTF
cdr3_length: 10
v_call: TRBV20-1
j_call: TRBJ1-2
d_call: NA
clone_size: once

cdr3_nt: TGCGCCAGCACCAAAGGGCCACTAGCGGGAGGGAGTGAGCAGTTCTTC
cdr3_aa: CASTKGPLAGGSEQFF
cdr3_length: 16
v_call: TRBV4-1
j_call: TRBJ2-1
d_call: TRBD2
clone_size: few

cdr3_nt: TGTGCCACCAGCAGAGACCCCCAGGGAACTGGGGCCAACGTCCTGACTTTC
cdr3_aa: CATSRDPQGTGANVLTF
cdr3_length: 17
v_call: TRBV15
j_call: TRBJ2-6
d_call: NA
clone_size: NA

cdr3_nt: TGTGCCAGCAGAATAGCGGGGGGCACAGATACGCAGTATTTT
cdr3_aa: CASRIAGGTDTQYF
cdr3_length: 14
v_call: TRBV2
j_call: TRBJ2-3
d_call: TRBD2
clone_size: few

cdr3_nt: TGTGCCAGTAGTTCCCGACTAGCGGGAGGGTCACCTCACAATGAGCAGTTCTTC
cdr3_aa: CASSSRLAGGSPHNEQFF
cdr3_length: 18
v_call: TRBV19
j_call: TRBJ2-1
d_call: TRBD2
clone_size: NA

cdr3_nt: TGTGCCACCAAGAATCAGGGCGAGCAGTACTTC
cdr3_aa: CATKNQGEQYF
cdr3_length: 11
v_call: TRBV10-3
j_call: TRBJ2-7
d_call: NA
clone_size: NA

cdr3_nt: TGTGCCAGCAGCACGGACCAGGGGGCGACGAATGAGCAGTTCTTC
cdr3_aa: CASSTDQGATNEQFF
cdr3_length: 15
v_call: TRBV5-5
j_call: TRBJ2-1
d_call: TRBD1
clone_size: NA

cdr3_nt: TGCGCCAGCAGCTTTTACAAAATCGGGGCAGGGGATGCTGGGGCCAACGTCCTGACTTTC
cdr3_aa: CASSFYKIGAGDAGANVLTF
cdr3_length: 20
v_call: TRBV5-1
j_call: TRBJ2-6
d_call: NA
clone_size: NA

cdr3_nt: TGTGCCAGCTCACTAAGTGCCGGGACTAGCATCCACATTCAGTACTTC
cdr3_aa: CASSLSAGTSIHIQYF
cdr3_length: 16
v_call: TRBV18
j_call: TRBJ2-4
d_call: TRBD2
clone_size: NA

cdr3_nt: TGTGCCAGCAGAACCGGGACAGGGGGCAGGGAGCCCCAGCATTTT
cdr3_aa: CASRTGTGGREPQHF
cdr3_length: 15
v_call: TRBV2
j_call: TRBJ1-5
d_call: TRBD1
clone_size: NA

cdr3_nt: TGTGCCAGCATACGAGACAGGGGCAAGTACAATGAGCAGTTCTTC
cdr3_aa: CASIRDRGKYNEQFF
cdr3_length: 15
v_call: TRBV6-5
j_call: TRBJ2-1
d_call: TRBD1
clone_size: NA

cdr3_nt: TGTGCCAGCAGCTTAGGTGGGACTAGCGGGCTCGGGGAGACCCAGTACTTC
cdr3_aa: CASSLGGTSGLGETQYF
cdr3_length: 17
v_call: TRBV11-3
j_call: TRBJ2-5
d_call: TRBD2
clone_size: NA

cdr3_nt: TGCGCCAGCAGCGTCCCCCCGCGAGAGACCCAGTACTTC
cdr3_aa: CASSVPPRETQYF
cdr3_length: 13
v_call: TRBV5-1
j_call: TRBJ2-5
d_call: NA
clone_size: NA